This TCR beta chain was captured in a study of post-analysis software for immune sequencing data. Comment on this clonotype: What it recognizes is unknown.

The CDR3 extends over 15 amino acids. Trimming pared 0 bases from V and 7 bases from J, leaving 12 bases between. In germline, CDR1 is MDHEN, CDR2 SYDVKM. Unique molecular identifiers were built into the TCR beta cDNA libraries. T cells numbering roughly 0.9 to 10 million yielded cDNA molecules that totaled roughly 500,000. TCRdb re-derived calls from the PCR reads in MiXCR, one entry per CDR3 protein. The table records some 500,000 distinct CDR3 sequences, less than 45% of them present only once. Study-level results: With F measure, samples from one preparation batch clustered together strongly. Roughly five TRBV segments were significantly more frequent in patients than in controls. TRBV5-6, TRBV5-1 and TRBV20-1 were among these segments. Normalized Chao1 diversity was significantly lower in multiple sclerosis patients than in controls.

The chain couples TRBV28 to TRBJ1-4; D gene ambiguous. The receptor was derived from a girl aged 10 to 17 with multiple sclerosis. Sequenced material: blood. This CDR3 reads CASSLWKGDGEKLFF. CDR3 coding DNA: TGTGCCAGCAGTTTATGGAAGGGTGATGGTGAAAAACTGTTTTTT.